This TCR beta chain stems from a study of breast tumors, draining lymph nodes, adjacent tissues. V gave up 3 bases and J gave up 6 bases, with 13 bases separating them. The CDR3 consists of 14 residues. In germline, CDR1 is SGHDT, CDR2 YYEEEE. MiXCR was run by TCRdb on the multiplex PCR reads, yielding one entry per CDR3 protein. Here the sample spans about 22,000 distinct CDR3 sequences, more than 50% being singletons. Whole-study findings and limits: Tumor repertoires ranked between lymph nodes and nontumor tissue in diversity, with V and J gene preferences. Luminal-like breast cancer showed significantly greater tumor-nontumor repertoire similarity than basal-like breast cancer did. Data fit most tumor T cells coming from lymph node, expanding in tumor. Data only fit, rather than demonstrated, lymph node origin of most tumor T cells.

This clonotype ranks as medium-sized. Its antigen is unknown. The clonotype originates from a female donor with breast cancer. Some clones in this sample may be carry-over from other donors' samples. This chain uses TRBV5-6 with TRBJ1-3; tentatively, D is TRBD1 (5 bases). Source material: breast tumor tissue. The CDR3 nucleotides read TGTGCCAGCAGCTCTGAGCCGGGGACAAACACCATATATTTT. Translated, it gives CASSSEPGTNTIYF. The whole variable domain, remainder taken from reference TRBV5-6 and TRBJ1-3, is DAGVTQSPTHLIKTRGQQVTLRCSPKSGHDTVSWYQQALGQGPQFIFQYYEEEERQRGNFPDRFSGHQFPNYSSELNVNALLLGDSALYLCASSSEPGTNTIYFGEGSWLTVV.